The T cell receptor beta chain under discussion was sequenced for a study of CD8 T cells in Susac syndrome. Germline CDR1 reads DFQATT; CDR2 reads SNEGSKA (reference sequence). The CDR3 runs 11 residues. Trimming removed 7 bases from V and 8 bases from J, with 12 bases in between. Reverse transcription of about 0.5 to 1 ug RNA was performed with random hexamers. An immunoSEQ multiplex PCR amplified TCR beta CDR3 over 54 Vbeta and 13 Jbeta. MiXCR was run by TCRdb on the immunoSEQ multiplex PCR reads, yielding one entry per CDR3 protein. The sample consists of some 180,000 distinct CDR3 sequences, just under 95% of them appearing once.

The genes are TRBV20-1 and TRBJ2-1; D gene uncertain. The TCR originated in a human donor in good health. The sequencing sample was made of CD4+ T cells from PBMCs. The CDR3 loop reads CSVGRWDEQFF. As DNA, the CDR3 is TGCAGTGTAGGCAGGTGGGATGAGCAGTTCTTC.